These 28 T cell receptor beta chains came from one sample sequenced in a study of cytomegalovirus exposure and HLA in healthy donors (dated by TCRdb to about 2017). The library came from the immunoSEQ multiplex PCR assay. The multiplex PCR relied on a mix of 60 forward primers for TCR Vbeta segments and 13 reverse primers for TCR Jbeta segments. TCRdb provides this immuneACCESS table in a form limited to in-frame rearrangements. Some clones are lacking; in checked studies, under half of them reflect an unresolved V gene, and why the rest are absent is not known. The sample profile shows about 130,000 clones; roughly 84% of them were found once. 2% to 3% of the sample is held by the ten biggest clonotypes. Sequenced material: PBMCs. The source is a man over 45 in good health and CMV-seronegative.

The CDR3 region is CASSETGLGRRGYGYTF. The CDR3 coding sequence is TGTGCCAGCAGTGAAACGGGATTGGGCCGGCGGGGCTATGGCTACACCTTC. The rearrangement uses TRBV2 and TRBJ1-2; D ambiguous. The CDR3 spans 17 residues. With 2 bases removed from V and 4 bases from J, the gap between germline ends came to 20 bases. CDR1 is SNHLY, CDR2 FYNNEI, per germline. The whole variable domain, filled in from reference TRBV2 and TRBJ1-2, reads EPEVTQTPSHQVTQMGQEVILRCVPISNHLYFYWYRQILGQKVEFLVSFYNNEISEKSEIFDDQFSVERPDGSNFTLKIRSTKLEDSAMYFCASSETGLGRRGYGYTFGSGTRLTVV.

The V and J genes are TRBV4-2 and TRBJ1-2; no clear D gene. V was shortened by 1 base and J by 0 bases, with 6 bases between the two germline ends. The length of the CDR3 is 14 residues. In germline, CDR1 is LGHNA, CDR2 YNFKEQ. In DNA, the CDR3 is TGTGCCAGCAGCCAAGGCGAGCCTAACTATGGCTACACCTTC. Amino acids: CASSQGEPNYGYTF.

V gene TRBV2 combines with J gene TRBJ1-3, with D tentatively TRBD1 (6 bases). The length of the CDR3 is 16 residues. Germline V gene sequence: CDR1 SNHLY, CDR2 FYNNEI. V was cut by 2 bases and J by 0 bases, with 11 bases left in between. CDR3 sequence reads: CASSESQDSSGNTIYF. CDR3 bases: TGTGCCAGCAGTGAAAGCCAGGACAGCTCTGGAAACACCATATATTTT.

The CDR3 sequence: CASRSGQGGYEQYF. As DNA, the CDR3 is TGTGCCAGCAGGTCGGGACAGGGGGGGTACGAGCAGTACTTC. The chain joins TRBV2 to TRBJ2-7, with TRBD1 matching over 11 bases. This CDR3 spans 14 amino acids. Germline CDR1 is SNHLY and CDR2 is FYNNEI. The J segment lost 4 bases and the V segment lost 6 bases, leaving 5 bases of the junction unmatched.

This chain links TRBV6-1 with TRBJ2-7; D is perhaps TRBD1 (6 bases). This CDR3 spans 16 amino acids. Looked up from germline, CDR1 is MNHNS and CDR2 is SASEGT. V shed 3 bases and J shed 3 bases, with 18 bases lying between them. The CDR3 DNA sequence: TGTGCCAGCAGTGATCCCGACAGGACTCTATTCTACGAGCAGTACTTC. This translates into CASSDPDRTLFYEQYF.

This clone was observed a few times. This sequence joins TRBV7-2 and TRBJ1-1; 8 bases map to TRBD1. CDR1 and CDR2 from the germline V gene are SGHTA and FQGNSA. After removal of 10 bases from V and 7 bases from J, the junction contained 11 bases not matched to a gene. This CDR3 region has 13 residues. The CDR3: CATTEGRGLEAFF. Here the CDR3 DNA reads TGTGCCACCACCGAGGGCAGGGGGCTTGAAGCTTTCTTT. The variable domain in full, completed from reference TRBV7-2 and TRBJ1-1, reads GAGVSQSPSNKVTEKGKDVELRCDPISGHTALYWYRQSLGQGLEFLIYFQGNSAPDKSGLPSDRFSAERTGGSVSTLTIQRTQQEDSAVYLCATTEGRGLEAFFGQGTRLTVV.

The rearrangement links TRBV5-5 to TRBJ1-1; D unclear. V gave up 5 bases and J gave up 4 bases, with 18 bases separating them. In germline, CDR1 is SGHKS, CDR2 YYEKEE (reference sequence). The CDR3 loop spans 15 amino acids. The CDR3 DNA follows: TGTGCCAGCAGTCCAACGGGAGGTCGCGGCACTGAAGCTTTCTTT. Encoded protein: CASSPTGGRGTEAFF.

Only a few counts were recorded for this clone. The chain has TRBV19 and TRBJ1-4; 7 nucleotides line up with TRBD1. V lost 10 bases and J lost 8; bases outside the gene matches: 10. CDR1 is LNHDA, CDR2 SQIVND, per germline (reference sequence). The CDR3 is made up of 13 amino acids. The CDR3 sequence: CATDDRVSEKLFF. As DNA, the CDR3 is TGTGCCACCGATGACAGGGTGAGCGAAAAACTGTTTTTT.

CDR3 nucleotides: TGTGCCTGGAGTGTAAGGGGAAACGGGGAGCTGTTTTTT. Its protein is CAWSVRGNGELFF. The chain uses TRBV30 and TRBJ2-2, with a weak D call TRBD1 (5 bases). V lost 0 bases and J lost 7, with 9 bases in between. The CDR3 totals 13 residues. Germline lookup yields CDR1 GTSNPN and CDR2 SVGIG (reference sequence). The full variable domain, its missing parts supplied by reference TRBV30 and TRBJ2-2, is SQTIHQWPATLVQPVGSPLSLECTVEGTSNPNLYWYRQAAGRGLQLLFYSVGIGQISSEVPQNLSASRPQDRQFILSSKKLLLSDSGFYLCAWSVRGNGELFFGEGSRLTVL.

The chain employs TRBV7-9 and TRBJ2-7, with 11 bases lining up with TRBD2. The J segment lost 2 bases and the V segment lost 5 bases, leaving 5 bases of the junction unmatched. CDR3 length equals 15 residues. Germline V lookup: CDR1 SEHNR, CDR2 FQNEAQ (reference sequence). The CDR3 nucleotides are TGTGCCAGCAGCGGGACTAGCGGACGAGCCTACGAGCAGTACTTC. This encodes CASSGTSGRAYEQYF.

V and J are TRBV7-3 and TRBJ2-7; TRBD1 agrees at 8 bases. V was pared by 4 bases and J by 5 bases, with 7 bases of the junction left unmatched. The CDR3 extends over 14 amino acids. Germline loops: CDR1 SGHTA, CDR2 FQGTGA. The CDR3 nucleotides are TGTGCCAGCAGCTCCACAGGGGGATTCGACGAGCAGTACTTC. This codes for CASSSTGGFDEQYF.

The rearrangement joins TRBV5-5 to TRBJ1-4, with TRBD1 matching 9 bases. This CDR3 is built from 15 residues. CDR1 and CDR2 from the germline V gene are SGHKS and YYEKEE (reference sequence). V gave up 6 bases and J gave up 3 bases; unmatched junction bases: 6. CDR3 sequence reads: CASNLQGAANEKLFF. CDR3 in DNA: TGTGCCAGCAACCTACAGGGGGCGGCTAATGAAAAACTGTTTTTT.

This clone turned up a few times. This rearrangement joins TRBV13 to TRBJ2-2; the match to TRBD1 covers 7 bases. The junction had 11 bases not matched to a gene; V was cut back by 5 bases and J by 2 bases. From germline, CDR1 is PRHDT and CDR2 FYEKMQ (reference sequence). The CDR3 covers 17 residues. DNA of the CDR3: TGTGCCAGCAGCCAAGACCCCGGGACAGCAAACACCGGGGAGCTGTTTTTT. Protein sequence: CASSQDPGTANTGELFF.

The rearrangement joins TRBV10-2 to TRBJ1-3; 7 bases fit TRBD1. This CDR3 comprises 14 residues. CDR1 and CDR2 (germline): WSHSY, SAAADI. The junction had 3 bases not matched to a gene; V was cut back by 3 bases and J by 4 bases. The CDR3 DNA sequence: TGCGCCAGCAGTGAAAAAGGGGGCGGAAACACCATATATTTT. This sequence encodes CASSEKGGGNTIYF.

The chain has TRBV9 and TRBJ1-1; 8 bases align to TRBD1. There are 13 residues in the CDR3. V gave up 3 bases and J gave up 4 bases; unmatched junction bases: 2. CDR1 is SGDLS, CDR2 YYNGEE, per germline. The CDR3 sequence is CASSAQGGTEAFF. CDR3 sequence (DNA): TGTGCCAGCAGCGCACAGGGGGGCACTGAAGCTTTCTTT.

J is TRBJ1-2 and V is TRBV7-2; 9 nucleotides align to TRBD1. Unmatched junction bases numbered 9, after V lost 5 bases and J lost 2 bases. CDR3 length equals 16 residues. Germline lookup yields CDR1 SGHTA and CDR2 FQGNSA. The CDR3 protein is CASSRDRVTLNYGYTF. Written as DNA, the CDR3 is TGTGCCAGCAGCCGGGACAGGGTAACCCTAAACTATGGCTACACCTTC.

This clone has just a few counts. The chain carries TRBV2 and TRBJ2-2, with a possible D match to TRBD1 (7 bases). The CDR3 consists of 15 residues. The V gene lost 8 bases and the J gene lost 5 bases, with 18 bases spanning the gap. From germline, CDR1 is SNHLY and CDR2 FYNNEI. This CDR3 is CASVVQGGRTGELFF. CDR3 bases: TGTGCCAGCGTGGTCCAGGGGGGCCGGACCGGGGAGCTGTTTTTT.

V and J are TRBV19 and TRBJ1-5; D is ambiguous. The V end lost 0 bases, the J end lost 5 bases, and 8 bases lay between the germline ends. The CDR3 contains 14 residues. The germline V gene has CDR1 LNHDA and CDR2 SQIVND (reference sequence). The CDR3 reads CASSIDYTDQPQHF. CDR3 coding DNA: TGTGCCAGTAGTATAGATTACACAGATCAGCCCCAGCATTTT.

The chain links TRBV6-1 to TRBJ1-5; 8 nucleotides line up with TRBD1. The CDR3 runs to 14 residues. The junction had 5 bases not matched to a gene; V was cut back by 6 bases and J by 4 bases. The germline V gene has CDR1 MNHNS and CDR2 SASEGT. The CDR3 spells CASRGTGANQPQHF. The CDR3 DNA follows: TGTGCCAGCAGAGGGACAGGAGCAAATCAGCCCCAGCATTTT.

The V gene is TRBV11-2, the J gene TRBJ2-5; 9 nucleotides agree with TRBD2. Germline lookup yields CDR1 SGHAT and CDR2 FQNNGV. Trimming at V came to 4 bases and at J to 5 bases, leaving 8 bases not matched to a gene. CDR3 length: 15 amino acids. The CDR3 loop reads CASSSFAGGLETQYF. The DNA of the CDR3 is TGTGCCAGCAGCTCATTCGCGGGGGGGCTGGAGACCCAGTACTTC.

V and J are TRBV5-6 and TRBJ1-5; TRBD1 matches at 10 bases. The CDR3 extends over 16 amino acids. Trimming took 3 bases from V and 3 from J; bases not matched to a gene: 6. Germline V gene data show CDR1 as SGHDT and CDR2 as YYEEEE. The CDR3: CASSSHDRGHNQPQHF. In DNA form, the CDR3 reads TGTGCCAGCAGCTCGCATGACAGGGGGCACAATCAGCCCCAGCATTTT.

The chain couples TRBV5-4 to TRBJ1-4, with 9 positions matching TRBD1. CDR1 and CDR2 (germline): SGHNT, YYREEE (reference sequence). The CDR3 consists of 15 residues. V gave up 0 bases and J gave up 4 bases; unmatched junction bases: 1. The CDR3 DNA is TGTGCCAGCAGCTTGGCGGGACAGGGTAATGAAAAACTGTTTTTT. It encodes CASSLAGQGNEKLFF.

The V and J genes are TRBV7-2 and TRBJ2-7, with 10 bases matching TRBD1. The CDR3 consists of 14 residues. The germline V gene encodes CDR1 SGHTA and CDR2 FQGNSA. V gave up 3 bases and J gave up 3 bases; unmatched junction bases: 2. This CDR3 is CASSFGTGDYEQYF. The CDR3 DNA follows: TGTGCCAGCAGCTTTGGGACAGGGGACTACGAGCAGTACTTC.

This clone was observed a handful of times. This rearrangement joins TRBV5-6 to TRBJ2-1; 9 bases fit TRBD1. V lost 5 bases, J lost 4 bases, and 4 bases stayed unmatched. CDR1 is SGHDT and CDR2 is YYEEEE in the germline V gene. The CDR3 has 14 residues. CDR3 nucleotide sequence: TGTGCCAGCAGTACGACAGGGGGGTACAATGAGCAGTTCTTC. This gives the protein CASSTTGGYNEQFF.

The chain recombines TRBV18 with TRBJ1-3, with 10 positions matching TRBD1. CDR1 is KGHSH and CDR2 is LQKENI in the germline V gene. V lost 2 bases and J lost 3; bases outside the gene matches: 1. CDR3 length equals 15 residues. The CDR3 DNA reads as TGTGCCAGCTCACCAGACAGGGGGCATGGAAACACCATATATTTT. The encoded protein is CASSPDRGHGNTIYF.

This chain's CDR3 is CASSLFQQASSYNSPLHF. In DNA form, the CDR3 reads TGTGCCAGCAGCTTATTTCAGCAGGCCAGCTCCTATAATTCACCCCTCCACTTT. The chain recombines TRBV7-9 with TRBJ1-6; the D is unclear. The germline V gene has CDR1 SEHNR and CDR2 FQNEAQ (reference sequence). The CDR3 contains 18 residues. V gave up 2 bases and J gave up 0 bases, with 14 bases separating them.

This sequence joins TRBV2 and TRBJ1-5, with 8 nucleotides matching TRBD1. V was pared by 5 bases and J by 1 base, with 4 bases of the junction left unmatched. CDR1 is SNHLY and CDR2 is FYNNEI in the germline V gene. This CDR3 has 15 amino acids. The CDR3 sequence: CASSTDRGSNQPQHF. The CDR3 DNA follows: TGTGCCAGCAGTACCGACAGGGGCAGCAATCAGCCCCAGCATTTT.

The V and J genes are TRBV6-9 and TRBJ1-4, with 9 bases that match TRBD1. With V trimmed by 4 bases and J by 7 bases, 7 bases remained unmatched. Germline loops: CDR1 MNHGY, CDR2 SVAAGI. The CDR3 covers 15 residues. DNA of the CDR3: TGTGCCAGCAGTTCGACAGGGGGGGTCGGTGAAAAACTGTTTTTT. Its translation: CASSSTGGVGEKLFF.